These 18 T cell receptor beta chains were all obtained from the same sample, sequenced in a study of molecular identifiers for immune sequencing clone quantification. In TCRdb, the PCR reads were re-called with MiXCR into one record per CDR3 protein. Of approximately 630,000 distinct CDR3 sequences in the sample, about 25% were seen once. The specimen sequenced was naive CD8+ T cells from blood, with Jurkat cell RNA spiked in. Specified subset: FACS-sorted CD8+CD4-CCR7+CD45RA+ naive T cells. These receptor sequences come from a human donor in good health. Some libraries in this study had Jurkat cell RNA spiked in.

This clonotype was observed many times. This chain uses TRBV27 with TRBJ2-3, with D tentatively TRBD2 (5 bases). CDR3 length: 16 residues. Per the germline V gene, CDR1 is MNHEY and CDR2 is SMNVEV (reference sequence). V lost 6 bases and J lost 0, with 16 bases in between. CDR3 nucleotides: TGTGCCAGCAGCCCGACTCAACTAGTGAGCACAGATACGCAGTATTTT. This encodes CASSPTQLVSTDTQYF.

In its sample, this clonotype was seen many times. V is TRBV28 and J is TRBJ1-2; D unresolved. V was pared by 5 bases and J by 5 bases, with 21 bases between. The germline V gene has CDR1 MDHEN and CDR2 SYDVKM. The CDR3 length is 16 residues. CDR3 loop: CASSTPVQTSAYGYTF. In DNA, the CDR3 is TGTGCCAGCAGTACTCCCGTCCAGACATCGGCTTATGGCTACACCTTC.

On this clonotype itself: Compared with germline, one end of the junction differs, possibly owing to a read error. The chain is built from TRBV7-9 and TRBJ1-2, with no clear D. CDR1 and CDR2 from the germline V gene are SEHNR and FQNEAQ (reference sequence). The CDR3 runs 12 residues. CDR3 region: CAGSLLNYGYTF. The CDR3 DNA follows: TGTGCCGGCAGCTTGCTTAACTATGGCTACACCTTC.

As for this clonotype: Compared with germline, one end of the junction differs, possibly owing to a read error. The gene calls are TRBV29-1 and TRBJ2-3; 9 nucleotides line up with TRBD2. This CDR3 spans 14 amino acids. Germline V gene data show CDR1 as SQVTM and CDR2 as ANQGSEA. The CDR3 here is CSVEGAGGTAPQSF. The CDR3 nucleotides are TGCAGCGTTGAAGGAGCGGGGGGCACCGCTCCGCAGTCTTTT.

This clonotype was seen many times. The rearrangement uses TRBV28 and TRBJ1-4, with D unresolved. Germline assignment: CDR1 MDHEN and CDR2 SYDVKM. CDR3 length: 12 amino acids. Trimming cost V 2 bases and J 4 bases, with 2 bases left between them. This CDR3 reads CASSLLNEKLFF. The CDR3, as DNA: TGTGCCAGCAGTTTACTTAATGAAAAACTGTTTTTT.

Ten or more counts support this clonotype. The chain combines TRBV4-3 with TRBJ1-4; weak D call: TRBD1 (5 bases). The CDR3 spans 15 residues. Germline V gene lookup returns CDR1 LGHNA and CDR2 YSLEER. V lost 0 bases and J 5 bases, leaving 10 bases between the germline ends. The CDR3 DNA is TGCGCCAGCAGCCAAGATACGGGACCCAATGAAAAACTGTTTTTT. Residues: CASSQDTGPNEKLFF.

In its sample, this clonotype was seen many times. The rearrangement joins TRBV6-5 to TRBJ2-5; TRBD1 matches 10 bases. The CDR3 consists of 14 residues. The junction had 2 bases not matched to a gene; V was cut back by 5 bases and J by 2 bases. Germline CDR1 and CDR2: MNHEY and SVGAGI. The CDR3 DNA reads TGTGCCAGCAGTCAGGGACAGGGGCAAGAGACCCAGTACTTC. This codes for CASSQGQGQETQYF.

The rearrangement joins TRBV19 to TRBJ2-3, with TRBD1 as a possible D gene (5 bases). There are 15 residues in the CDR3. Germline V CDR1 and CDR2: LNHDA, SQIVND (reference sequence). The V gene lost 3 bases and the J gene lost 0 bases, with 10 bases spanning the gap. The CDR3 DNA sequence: TGTGCCAGTAGTATTTTAGGGGCTAGCACAGATACGCAGTATTTT. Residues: CASSILGASTDTQYF.

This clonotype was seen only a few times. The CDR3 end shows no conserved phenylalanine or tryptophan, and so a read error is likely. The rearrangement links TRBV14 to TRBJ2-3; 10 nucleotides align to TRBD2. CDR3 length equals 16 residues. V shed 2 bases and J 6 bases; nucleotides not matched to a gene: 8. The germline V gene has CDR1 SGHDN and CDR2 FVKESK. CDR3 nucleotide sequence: TGTGCCAGCAGCCAACTAGCGGGAGAGCGGGGGGATACGCAGTATCTT. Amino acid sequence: CASSQLAGERGDTQYL.

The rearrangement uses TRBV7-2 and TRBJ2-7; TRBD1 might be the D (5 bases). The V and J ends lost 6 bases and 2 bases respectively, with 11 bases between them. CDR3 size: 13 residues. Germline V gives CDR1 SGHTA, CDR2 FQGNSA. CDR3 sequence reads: CASRTEGAYEQYF. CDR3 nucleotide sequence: TGTGCCAGCAGGACGGAAGGGGCCTACGAGCAGTACTTC. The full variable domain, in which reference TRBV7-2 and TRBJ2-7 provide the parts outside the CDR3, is GAGVSQSPSNKVTEKGKDVELRCDPISGHTALYWYRQSLGQGLEFLIYFQGNSAPDKSGLPSDRFSAERTGGSVSTLTIQRTQQEDSAVYLCASRTEGAYEQYFGPGTRLTVT.

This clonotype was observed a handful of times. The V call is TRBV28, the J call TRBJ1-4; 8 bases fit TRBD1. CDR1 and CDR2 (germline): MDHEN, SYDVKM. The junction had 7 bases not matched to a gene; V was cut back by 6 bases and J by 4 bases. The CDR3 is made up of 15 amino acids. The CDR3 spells CASRYEGQVNEKLFF. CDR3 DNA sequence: TGTGCCAGCAGGTACGAGGGACAGGTTAATGAAAAACTGTTTTTT.

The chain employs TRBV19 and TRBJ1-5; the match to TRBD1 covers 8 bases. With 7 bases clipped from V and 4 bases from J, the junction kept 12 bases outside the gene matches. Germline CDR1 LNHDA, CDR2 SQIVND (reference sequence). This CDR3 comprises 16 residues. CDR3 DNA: TGTGCCAGTATGGGTATGGCAGGGGGCAAAAATCAGCCCCAGCATTTT. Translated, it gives CASMGMAGGKNQPQHF.

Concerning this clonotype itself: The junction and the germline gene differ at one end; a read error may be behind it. CDR3 region: CASSYSYQGAYEQCF. The CDR3 DNA follows: TGTGCCAGCAGTTACTCGTATCAGGGGGCCTACGAGCAGTGCTTC. The chain uses TRBV6-5 and TRBJ2-7; 8 nucleotides agree with TRBD1. CDR1 and CDR2 from the germline V gene are MNHEY and SVGAGI. This CDR3 has 15 amino acids.

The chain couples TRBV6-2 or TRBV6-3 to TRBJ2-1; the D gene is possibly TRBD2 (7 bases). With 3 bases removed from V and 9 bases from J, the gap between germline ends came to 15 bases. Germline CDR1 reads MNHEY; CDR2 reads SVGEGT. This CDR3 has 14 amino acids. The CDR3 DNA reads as TGTGCCAGCAGTTATGGGGGGGCGGGGAGTGAGCAGTTCTTC. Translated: CASSYGGAGSEQFF.

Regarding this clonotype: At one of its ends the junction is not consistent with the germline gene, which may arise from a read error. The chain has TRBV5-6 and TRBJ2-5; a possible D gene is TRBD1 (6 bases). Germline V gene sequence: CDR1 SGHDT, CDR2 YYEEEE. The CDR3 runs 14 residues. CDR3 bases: TGTGCCAGCGGCTTGTGGGACAACCAAGAGACCCAGTACTTC. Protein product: CASGLWDNQETQYF.

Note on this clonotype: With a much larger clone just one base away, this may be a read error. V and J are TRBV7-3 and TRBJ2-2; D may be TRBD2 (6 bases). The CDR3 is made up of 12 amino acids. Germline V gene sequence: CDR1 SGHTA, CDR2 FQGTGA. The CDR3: CASSLKTGGLFF. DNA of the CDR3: TGTGCCAGCAGCTTAAAAACCGGGGGGCTGTTTTTT.

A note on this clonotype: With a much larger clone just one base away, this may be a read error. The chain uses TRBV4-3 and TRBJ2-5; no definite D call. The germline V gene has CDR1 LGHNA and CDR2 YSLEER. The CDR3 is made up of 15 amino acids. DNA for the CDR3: TGCGCCAGCAGCCAAGATAGATCGGTCCAAGAGGCCCAGTACTTC. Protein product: CASSQDRSVQEAQYF.

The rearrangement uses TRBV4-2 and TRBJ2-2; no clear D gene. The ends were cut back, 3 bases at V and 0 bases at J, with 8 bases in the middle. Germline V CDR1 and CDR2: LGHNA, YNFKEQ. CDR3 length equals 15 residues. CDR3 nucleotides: TGTGCCAGCAGCCACGTATACTCGAACACCGGGGAGCTGTTTTTT. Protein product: CASSHVYSNTGELFF.